The 30 T cell receptor beta chains given below trace back to one sample, sequenced in a study of CXCR3-negative and CXCR3-positive naive CD8 T cells. The TRB cDNA libraries were prepared by 5' RACE with UMI labels. Following a re-call of the 5' RACE reads, TCRdb has one entry per CDR3 protein and lacks DNA. This sample's table has nearly 45,000 distinct CDR3 sequences. Sequenced: memory CD8+ T cells from blood. Every receptor here comes from a human donor in good health. Some clones in this sample may be carry-over from other donors' samples.

The chain recombines TRBV28 with TRBJ2-3; TCRdb's D gene call, TRBD1, goes unchecked for lack of DNA. The CDR3 contains 15 residues. Per germline, CDR1 MDHEN and CDR2 SYDVKM. The CDR3 sequence: CASRRQVVVTDTQYF.

The gene calls are TRBV28 and TRBJ2-5. From germline, CDR1 is MDHEN and CDR2 SYDVKM. This CDR3 is built from 13 residues. CDR3 region: CASLHVSQETQYF.

The chain carries TRBV20-1 and TRBJ2-5; the D call of TRBD1 rests on TCRdb alone, since no DNA is present to check it. CDR1 is DFQATT, CDR2 SNEGSKA, per germline (reference sequence). The CDR3 loop spans 22 amino acids. CDR3 amino acids: CSARFYSSGIRRPQFLQETQYF.

The chain couples TRBV2 to TRBJ2-7; TCRdb outputs TRBD1, but without DNA this stays unchecked. Germline V gene lookup returns CDR1 SNHLY and CDR2 FYNNEI. CDR3 length: 13 amino acids. Here the CDR3 reads CASMGDSSYEQYF.

The J gene is TRBJ1-2, the V gene TRBV29-1; TCRdb designates TRBD1, a call that cannot be tested without DNA. Germline loops: CDR1 SQVTM, CDR2 ANQGSEA. There are 17 residues in the CDR3. CDR3 sequence reads: CSVQGSVTGRFNYGYTF.

The rearrangement joins TRBV29-1 to TRBJ2-1; TCRdb's D call of TRBD1 is untestable without DNA. Germline-derived CDR1 and CDR2 are SQVTM and ANQGSEA. The CDR3 length is 14 residues. The CDR3: CSVEAGTNYNEQFF.

V gene TRBV27 combines with J gene TRBJ1-1; TCRdb selects TRBD1, and the lack of DNA leaves this call unchecked. The CDR3 length is 13 residues. CDR1 is MNHEY, CDR2 SMNVEV, per germline (reference sequence). The chain's CDR3 is CASNAQENTEAFF.

The chain's CDR3 is CASSLPGQKNTEAFF. This sequence joins TRBV14 and TRBJ1-1; TCRdb selects TRBD1, and the lack of DNA leaves this call unchecked. Germline V lookup: CDR1 SGHDN, CDR2 FVKESK. This CDR3 is built from 15 residues.

The V gene is TRBV29-1, the J gene TRBJ1-2; TCRdb indicates TRBD1, and absent DNA this call remains unverified. There are 14 residues in the CDR3. Looked up from germline, CDR1 is SQVTM and CDR2 is ANQGSEA. CDR3 residues: CSVPPGTGGGGYTF.

This chain joins TRBV7-2 and TRBJ1-5; lacking DNA, the TRBD1 call made by TCRdb goes unchecked. This CDR3 contains 15 residues. Germline V gives CDR1 SGHTA, CDR2 FQGNSA. CDR3 in amino acids: CASSLTGAINQPQHF.

The V gene is TRBV6-6, the J gene TRBJ1-1; TCRdb calls TRBD1, which cannot be checked without DNA. The CDR3 length is 18 residues. The germline V gene encodes CDR1 MNHNY and CDR2 SVGAGI (reference sequence). CDR3 protein: CASSYSMDRIDLNTEAFF.

By frequency, this clonotype registers medium-sized. This chain uses TRBV14 with TRBJ2-4. The CDR3 spans 16 residues. Germline assignment: CDR1 SGHDN and CDR2 FVKESK. The CDR3 protein is CASSPTSTLAKNIQYF. Full variable domain (missing parts from reference TRBV14 and TRBJ2-4): EAGVTQFPSHSVIEKGQTVTLRCDPISGHDNLYWYRRVMGKEIKFLLHFVKESKQDESGMPNNRFLAERTGGTYSTLKVQPAELEDSGVYFCASSPTSTLAKNIQYFGAGTRLSVL.

The chain is built from TRBV6-6 and TRBJ1-4. The CDR3 sequence is 17 residues long. The germline gives CDR1 MNHNY, CDR2 SVGAGI (reference sequence). Here the CDR3 reads CASSWGTYGRTNEKLFF.

V usage is TRBV12-3 or TRBV12-4 and J usage is TRBJ1-1. The length of the CDR3 is 13 residues. CDR3 protein: CASMGGAGTEAFF.

This chain joins TRBV29-1 and TRBJ1-1. Germline-derived CDR1 and CDR2 are SQVTM and ANQGSEA. The CDR3 is 14 amino acids. CDR3 sequence: CSVEDLGGRSEAFF.

This chain uses TRBV29-1 with TRBJ2-1; TCRdb's D call of TRBD2 is untestable without DNA. The CDR3 is made up of 14 amino acids. Germline assignment: CDR1 SQVTM and CDR2 ANQGSEA. CDR3 residues: CSVEFREAYNEQFF.

The J gene is TRBJ2-1, the V gene TRBV29-1. Germline values: CDR1 SQVTM, CDR2 ANQGSEA. This CDR3 region has 14 residues. The CDR3 sequence: CSVELGMGYNEQFF.

The chain couples TRBV28 to TRBJ1-3. The germline V gene encodes CDR1 MDHEN and CDR2 SYDVKM. CDR3 length: 11 residues. The CDR3 reads CASSLDNTIYF.

The J gene is TRBJ2-7, the V gene TRBV6-1; TCRdb proposes TRBD2, but this gene call is untestable without DNA. CDR1 and CDR2 (germline): MNHNS, SASEGT. This CDR3 has 18 residues. The CDR3 protein is CASPPPGLAGGPSYEQYF.

The genes are TRBV29-1 and TRBJ2-7; TCRdb proposes TRBD1, but this gene call is untestable without DNA. Germline CDR1 and CDR2: SQVTM and ANQGSEA. The CDR3 is made up of 15 amino acids. The CDR3 is CSVEGRTGNSYEQYF.

The chain recombines TRBV11-2 with TRBJ2-7; the TCRdb call, TRBD1, lacks DNA for checking. The V gene's germline CDR1 is SGHAT and CDR2 FQNNGV. There are 14 residues in the CDR3. The CDR3: CASSSGGGSYEQYF.

J is TRBJ2-1 and V is TRBV29-1. The CDR3 is made up of 12 amino acids. Looked up from germline, CDR1 is SQVTM and CDR2 is ANQGSEA. The CDR3: CSVGSSFNEQFF.

V and J are TRBV29-1 and TRBJ2-2. Germline V gene sequence: CDR1 SQVTM, CDR2 ANQGSEA. This CDR3 spans 11 amino acids. CDR3 in amino acids: CSAFMTGELFF.

The genes are TRBV6-5 and TRBJ2-7; the TCRdb call, TRBD2, lacks DNA for checking. The CDR3 spans 15 residues. Germline CDR1 is MNHEY and CDR2 is SVGAGI. The CDR3 loop is CASSQSPGTAYEQYF.

According to its frequency, this clonotype is medium-sized. The V and J genes are TRBV6-4 and TRBJ2-2; TCRdb picks TRBD1, but there is no DNA to check that call. Germline V gene sequence: CDR1 MRHNA, CDR2 SNTAGT. CDR3 length: 14 residues. The CDR3: CASSDSTGAGELFF.

The gene calls are TRBV7-8 and TRBJ2-7; TCRdb names TRBD1, which stays unverified in the absence of DNA. The CDR3 consists of 14 residues. Germline CDR1 reads SGHVS; CDR2 reads FQNEAQ. CDR3 in amino acids: CASSLVGTDYEQYF.

The chain carries TRBV4-1 and TRBJ1-1; the TCRdb call, TRBD1, lacks DNA for checking. The CDR3 totals 12 residues. Germline values: CDR1 MGHRA, CDR2 YSYEKL. Here the CDR3 reads CASSHPGTEAFF.

The CDR3 protein is CSVPSGPHYGYTF. The rearrangement links TRBV29-1 to TRBJ1-2; without DNA, the TCRdb call of TRBD1 cannot be checked. This CDR3 comprises 13 residues. The germline CDR1 and CDR2 sequences are SQVTM and ANQGSEA.

The genes are TRBV7-6 and TRBJ2-5; the TCRdb call, TRBD1, lacks DNA for checking. Germline V CDR1 and CDR2: SGHVS, FNYEAQ. There are 17 residues in the CDR3. Here the CDR3 reads CASRKSKDGHPQETQYF.

The CDR3 reads CASSQAWDSSTDTQYF. The chain is built from TRBV4-3 and TRBJ2-3; absent DNA, TCRdb's TRBD1 call cannot be checked. Germline CDR1 LGHNA, CDR2 YSLEER. CDR3 length: 16 residues.